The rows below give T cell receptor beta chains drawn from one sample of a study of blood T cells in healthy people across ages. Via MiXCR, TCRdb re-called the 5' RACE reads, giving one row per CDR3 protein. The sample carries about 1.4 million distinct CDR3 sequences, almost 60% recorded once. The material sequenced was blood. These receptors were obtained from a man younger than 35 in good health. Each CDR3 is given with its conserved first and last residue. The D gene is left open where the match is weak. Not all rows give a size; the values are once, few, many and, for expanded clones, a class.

cdr3_aa: CASSPPRTSGGVEQYF
cdr3_nt: TGCGCCAGTTCACCGCCTCGGACTAGCGGGGGAGTCGAGCAGTACTTC
j_call: TRBJ2-7
clone_size: few
d_call: TRBD2
v_call: TRBV10-1

cdr3_aa: CASGGGTSYNEQFF
cdr3_nt: TGTGCTAGTGGTGGGGGGACCTCCTACAATGAGCAGTTCTTC
j_call: TRBJ2-1
clone_size: .
d_call: .
v_call: TRBV12-5

cdr3_aa: CASSPSRGSADTQYF
cdr3_nt: TGTGCCAGCAGCCCAAGTAGGGGATCCGCAGATACGCAGTATTTT
j_call: TRBJ2-3
clone_size: .
d_call: .
v_call: TRBV2

cdr3_aa: CASSEGTGTRSTNVLTF
cdr3_nt: TGCGCCAGCAGTGAAGGGACAGGGACAAGATCGACCAACGTCCTGACTTTC
j_call: TRBJ2-6
clone_size: .
d_call: TRBD1
v_call: TRBV10-2

cdr3_aa: CASSLIKETQYF
cdr3_nt: TGTGCCAGCAGTTTAATAAAAGAGACCCAGTACTTC
j_call: TRBJ2-5
clone_size: many
d_call: .
v_call: TRBV28

cdr3_aa: CSASLAGAPGTQYF
cdr3_nt: TGCAGTGCTAGCCTAGCGGGGGCCCCTGGTACGCAGTATTTT
j_call: TRBJ2-3
clone_size: once
d_call: TRBD2
v_call: TRBV20-1

cdr3_aa: CSASGLTEPPYEQYF
cdr3_nt: TGCAGTGCTAGTGGGTTGACAGAACCACCCTACGAGCAGTACTTC
j_call: TRBJ2-7
clone_size: .
d_call: .
v_call: TRBV20-1

cdr3_aa: CASRRLGGRTDTQYF
cdr3_nt: TGTGCCAGCAGAAGACTAGGTGGGCGCACAGATACGCAGTATTTT
j_call: TRBJ2-3
clone_size: .
d_call: .
v_call: TRBV2

cdr3_aa: CATSTSSGSRSPLHF
cdr3_nt: TGTGCCACCAGCACATCATCAGGGAGTAGGTCACCCCTCCACTTT
j_call: TRBJ1-6
clone_size: few
d_call: .
v_call: TRBV15

cdr3_aa: CASSTNRGGRNTEAFF
cdr3_nt: TGTGCCAGCAGCACAAACAGGGGTGGTCGGAACACTGAAGCTTTCTTT
j_call: TRBJ1-1
clone_size: .
d_call: TRBD1
v_call: TRBV11-2

cdr3_aa: CASIRGIHYEQYF
cdr3_nt: TGTGCCAGCATTCGCGGGATCCACTACGAGCAGTACTTC
j_call: TRBJ2-7
clone_size: .
d_call: .
v_call: TRBV7-7

cdr3_aa: CSARDLDSYNQPQHF
cdr3_nt: TGCAGTGCTAGAGATCTAGACAGCTACAATCAGCCCCAGCATTTT
j_call: TRBJ1-5
clone_size: few
d_call: .
v_call: TRBV20-1

cdr3_aa: CASRNHGGSVDEQYF
cdr3_nt: TGTGCCAGCAGAAACCATGGGGGGAGTGTAGACGAGCAGTACTTC
j_call: TRBJ2-7
clone_size: .
d_call: .
v_call: TRBV12-3/TRBV12-4

cdr3_aa: CASSLFRDRVTDTQYF
cdr3_nt: TGTGCCAGCAGCTTATTTCGTGACAGGGTCACAGATACGCAGTATTTT
j_call: TRBJ2-3
clone_size: .
d_call: TRBD1
v_call: TRBV7-2

cdr3_aa: CTSSGGSHMNTEAFF
cdr3_nt: TGTACCAGCAGCGGCGGGTCCCACATGAACACTGAAGCTTTCTTT
j_call: TRBJ1-1
clone_size: .
d_call: .
v_call: TRBV5-6

cdr3_aa: CAISESVGQTSSYEQYF
cdr3_nt: TGTGCCATCAGTGAGTCGGTGGGACAGACCAGCTCCTACGAGCAGTACTTC
j_call: TRBJ2-7
clone_size: few
d_call: TRBD1
v_call: TRBV10-3

cdr3_aa: CASLRPDMRLYGYTF
cdr3_nt: TGTGCCTCCCTTAGGCCGGACATGCGCTTGTATGGCTACACCTTC
j_call: TRBJ1-2
clone_size: .
d_call: .
v_call: TRBV7-9

cdr3_aa: CSVRDRGLNEQYF
cdr3_nt: TGCAGCGTTAGAGACAGGGGGCTAAACGAGCAGTACTTC
j_call: TRBJ2-7
clone_size: .
d_call: TRBD1
v_call: TRBV29-1

cdr3_aa: CSVFVAGPYEQYF
cdr3_nt: TGCAGCGTTTTCGTAGCGGGACCATACGAGCAGTACTTC
j_call: TRBJ2-7
clone_size: few
d_call: TRBD2
v_call: TRBV29-1

cdr3_aa: CSASDRISYNEQFF
cdr3_nt: TGCAGTGCATCCGACAGAATTTCCTACAATGAGCAGTTCTTC
j_call: TRBJ2-1
clone_size: .
d_call: .
v_call: TRBV20-1

cdr3_aa: CSEHRGRYNEQFF
cdr3_nt: TGCAGCGAACACAGGGGGCGGTACAATGAGCAGTTCTTC
j_call: TRBJ2-1
clone_size: .
d_call: TRBD1
v_call: TRBV20-1

cdr3_aa: CASTDSPGGYEQYF
cdr3_nt: TGTGCCAGCACCGACAGCCCTGGGGGCTACGAGCAGTACTTC
j_call: TRBJ2-7
clone_size: once
d_call: .
v_call: TRBV6-5

cdr3_aa: CASKPGTGIETQYF
cdr3_nt: TGTGCCAGCAAGCCCGGGACAGGGATCGAGACCCAGTACTTC
j_call: TRBJ2-5
clone_size: .
d_call: TRBD1
v_call: TRBV12-3/TRBV12-4

cdr3_aa: CVWSIASYNEQFF
cdr3_nt: TGTGTCTGGAGTATAGCCTCCTACAATGAGCAGTTCTTC
j_call: TRBJ2-1
clone_size: .
d_call: .
v_call: TRBV30

cdr3_aa: CASKSGTVSEQYF
cdr3_nt: TGTGCCAGCAAGTCAGGGACAGTCTCCGAGCAGTACTTC
j_call: TRBJ2-7
clone_size: .
d_call: TRBD1
v_call: TRBV12-3/TRBV12-4

cdr3_aa: CASSLAGLDGYTF
cdr3_nt: TGTGCCAGCAGCTTAGCGGGCCTCGACGGCTACACCTTC
j_call: TRBJ1-2
clone_size: .
d_call: .
v_call: TRBV7-6

cdr3_aa: CASSHVLRGYTF
cdr3_nt: TGTGCCAGCAGCCACGTCCTCAGGGGCTACACCTTC
j_call: TRBJ1-2
clone_size: .
d_call: .
v_call: TRBV3-1

cdr3_aa: CASSLARYEQFF
cdr3_nt: TGTGCCAGCAGCTTAGCGCGGTATGAGCAGTTCTTC
j_call: TRBJ2-1
clone_size: .
d_call: .
v_call: TRBV7-9

cdr3_aa: CASSQAIERGSYEQYF
cdr3_nt: TGTGCCAGCAGCCAAGCTATTGAGCGGGGCTCCTACGAGCAGTACTTC
j_call: TRBJ2-7
clone_size: .
d_call: TRBD2
v_call: TRBV4-2

cdr3_aa: CASGTRARDEQFF
cdr3_nt: TGTGCCAGCGGTACGCGAGCCCGGGATGAGCAGTTCTTC
j_call: TRBJ2-1
clone_size: many
d_call: .
v_call: TRBV7-9